This record concerns one TCR beta chain sequence. What it binds is not known. This record comes from a study of cytomegalovirus exposure and HLA in healthy donors. Points from the study as a whole: One cluster of highly shared sequence variants probably arose as a sequencing artifact. Later on, an analysis found that several of the most significant clusters appeared to be linked to common viral pathogens, which included parvovirus B19. In a later analysis, a genetic analysis reported fewer productive-TCR N-insertions in an Asian-associated ancestry cluster than the cohort average.

PCR primers comprised 60 Vbeta and 13 Jbeta primers. TCRdb's copy holds only in-frame clones and misses some; the assay was immunoSEQ multiplex PCR. The sample comprises about 190,000 clones, 70% to 75% of which are singletons, and around 3.2% rests with the top ten. V lost 1 base and J 3 bases, leaving 19 bases between the germline ends. Germline V gene data show CDR1 as SGHRS and CDR2 as YFSETQ. The CDR3 sequence is 17 residues long. Nominally healthy donors provided the samples, though records likely missed some immune exposures. The clonotype was recovered from a woman in her 30s in good health and CMV-seropositive. The rearrangement links TRBV5-1 to TRBJ1-1; the D gene is possibly TRBD1 (5 bases). The sequenced material came from PBMCs. CDR3 region: CASSLNVGRVPDTEAFF. The DNA of the CDR3 is TGCGCCAGCAGCTTGAACGTGGGCAGGGTACCCGACACTGAAGCTTTCTTT.